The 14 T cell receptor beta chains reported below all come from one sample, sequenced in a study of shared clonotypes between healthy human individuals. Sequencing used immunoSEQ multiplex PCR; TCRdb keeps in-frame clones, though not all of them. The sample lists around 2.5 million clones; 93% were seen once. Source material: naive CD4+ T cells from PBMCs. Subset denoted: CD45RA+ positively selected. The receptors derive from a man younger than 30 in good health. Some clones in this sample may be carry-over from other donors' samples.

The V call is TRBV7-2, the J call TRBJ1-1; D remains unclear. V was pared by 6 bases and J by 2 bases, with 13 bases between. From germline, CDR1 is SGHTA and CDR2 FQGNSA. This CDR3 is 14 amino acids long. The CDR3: CASRFVGANTEAFF. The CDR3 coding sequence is TGTGCCAGCAGGTTCGTGGGTGCTAACACTGAAGCTTTCTTT.

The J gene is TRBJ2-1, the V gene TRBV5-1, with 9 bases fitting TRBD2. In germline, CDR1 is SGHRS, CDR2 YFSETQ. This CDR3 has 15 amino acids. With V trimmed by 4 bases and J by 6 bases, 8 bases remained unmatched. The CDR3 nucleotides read TGCGCCAGCAGCAGCCGACTAGCGGAGCTCAATGAGCAGTTCTTC. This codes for CASSSRLAELNEQFF.

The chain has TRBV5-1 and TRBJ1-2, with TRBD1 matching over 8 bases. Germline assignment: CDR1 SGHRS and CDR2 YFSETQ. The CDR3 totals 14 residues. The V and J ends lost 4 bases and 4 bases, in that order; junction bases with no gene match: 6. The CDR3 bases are TGCGCCAGCAGCCGGAGACAGGGGTCCTATGGCTACACCTTC. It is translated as CASSRRQGSYGYTF.

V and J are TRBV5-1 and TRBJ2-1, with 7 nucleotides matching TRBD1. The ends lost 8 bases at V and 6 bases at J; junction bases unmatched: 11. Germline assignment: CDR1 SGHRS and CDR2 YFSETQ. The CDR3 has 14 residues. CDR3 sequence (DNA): TGCGCCAGTGGCCCCGGGACAGCTACCAATGAGCAGTTCTTC. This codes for CASGPGTATNEQFF.

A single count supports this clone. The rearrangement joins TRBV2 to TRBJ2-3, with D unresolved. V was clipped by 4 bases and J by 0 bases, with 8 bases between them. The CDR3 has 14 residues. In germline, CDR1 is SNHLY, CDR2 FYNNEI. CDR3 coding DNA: TGTGCCAGCAGTGTAAGACCTAGCACAGATACGCAGTATTTT. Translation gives CASSVRPSTDTQYF.

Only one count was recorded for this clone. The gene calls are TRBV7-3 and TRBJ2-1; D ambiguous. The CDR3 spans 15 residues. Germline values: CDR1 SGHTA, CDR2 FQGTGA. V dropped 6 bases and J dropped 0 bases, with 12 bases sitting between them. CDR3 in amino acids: CASSYVTSSYNEQFF. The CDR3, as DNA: TGTGCCAGCAGTTACGTAACCAGCTCCTACAATGAGCAGTTCTTC.

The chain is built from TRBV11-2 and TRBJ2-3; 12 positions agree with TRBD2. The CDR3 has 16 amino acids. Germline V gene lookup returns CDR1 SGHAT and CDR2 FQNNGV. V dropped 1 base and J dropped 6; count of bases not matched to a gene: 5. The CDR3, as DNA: TGTGCCAGCAGCTTAGGGACTAGCGGGAACGTGGATACGCAGTATTTT. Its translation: CASSLGTSGNVDTQYF.

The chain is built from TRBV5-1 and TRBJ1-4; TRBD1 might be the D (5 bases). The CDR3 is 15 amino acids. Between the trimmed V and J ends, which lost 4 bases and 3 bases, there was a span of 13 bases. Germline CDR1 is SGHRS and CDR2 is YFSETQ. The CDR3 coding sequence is TGCGCCAGCAGCAGTAGGGGCTTTTCTAATGAAAAACTGTTTTTT. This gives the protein CASSSRGFSNEKLFF.

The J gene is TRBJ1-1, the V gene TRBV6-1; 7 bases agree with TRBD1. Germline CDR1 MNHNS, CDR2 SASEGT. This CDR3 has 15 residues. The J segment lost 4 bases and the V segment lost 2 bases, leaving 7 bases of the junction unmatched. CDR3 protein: CASSESGGIGTEAFF. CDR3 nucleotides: TGTGCCAGCAGTGAATCAGGGGGGATAGGCACTGAAGCTTTCTTT.

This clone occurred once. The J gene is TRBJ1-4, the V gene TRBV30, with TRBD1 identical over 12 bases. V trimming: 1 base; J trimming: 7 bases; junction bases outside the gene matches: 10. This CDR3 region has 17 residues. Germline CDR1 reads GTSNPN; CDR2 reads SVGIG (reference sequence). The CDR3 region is CAWSGGTGGQSSEKLFF. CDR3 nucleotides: TGTGCCTGGAGTGGGGGGACAGGGGGCCAGTCGAGTGAAAAACTGTTTTTT.

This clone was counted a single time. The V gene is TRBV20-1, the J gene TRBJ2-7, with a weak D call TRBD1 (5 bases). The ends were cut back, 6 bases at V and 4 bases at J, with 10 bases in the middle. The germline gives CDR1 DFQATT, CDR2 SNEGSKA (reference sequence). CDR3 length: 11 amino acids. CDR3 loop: CSANQGYEQYF. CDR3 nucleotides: TGCAGTGCCAATCAGGGTTACGAGCAGTACTTC.

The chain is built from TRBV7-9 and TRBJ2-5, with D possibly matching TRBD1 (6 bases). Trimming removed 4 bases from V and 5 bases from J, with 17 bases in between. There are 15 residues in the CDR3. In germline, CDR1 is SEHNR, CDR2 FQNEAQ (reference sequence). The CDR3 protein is CASSSGQSFGETQYF. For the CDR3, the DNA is TGTGCCAGCAGCTCCGGACAGTCCTTTGGGGAGACCCAGTACTTC.

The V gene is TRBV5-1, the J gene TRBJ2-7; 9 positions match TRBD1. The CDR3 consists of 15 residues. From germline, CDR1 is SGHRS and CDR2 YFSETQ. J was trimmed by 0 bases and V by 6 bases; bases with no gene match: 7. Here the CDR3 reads CASNHNRGPSYEQYF. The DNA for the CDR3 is TGCGCCAGCAACCACAACAGGGGGCCCTCCTACGAGCAGTACTTC.

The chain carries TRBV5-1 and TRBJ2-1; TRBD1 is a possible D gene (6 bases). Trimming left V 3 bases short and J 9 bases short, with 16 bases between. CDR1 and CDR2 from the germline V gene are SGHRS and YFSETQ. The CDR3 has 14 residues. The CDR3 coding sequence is TGCGCCAGCAGCTCCGGACTGGTACAGGGTGAGCAGTTCTTC. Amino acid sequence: CASSSGLVQGEQFF. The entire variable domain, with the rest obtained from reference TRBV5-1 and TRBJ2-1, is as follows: KAGVTQTPRYLIKTRGQQVTLSCSPISGHRSVSWYQQTPGQGLQFLFEYFSETQRNKGNFPGRFSGRQFSNSRSEMNVSTLELGDSALYLCASSSGLVQGEQFFGPGTRLTVL.